This T cell receptor beta chain emerged from a study of blood T cells in healthy people across ages. From germline, CDR1 is SGHAT and CDR2 FQNNGV. The junction had 5 bases not matched to a gene; V was cut back by 1 base and J by 8 bases. This CDR3 region has 14 residues. This clonotype was recorded many times. With a J-beta primer mix and a sample-barcoded 5' primer, a second PCR ran 7 to 11 cycles. Template switching added a 12-random-nucleotide identifier to every cDNA molecule. From the 5' RACE reads, TCRdb called clonotypes with MiXCR, one entry per CDR3 protein. The sample carries 550,000 to 650,000 distinct CDR3 sequences, around 31% recorded once. The study recruited healthy Caucasian donors from Russia who were aged roughly 6 to 95. Samples each yielded at least 5 micrograms of total RNA.

The clonotype was recovered from a woman older than 75 in good health. The material sequenced was blood. The chain recombines TRBV11-2 with TRBJ2-1; TRBD2 matches 7 bases. The CDR3 DNA follows: TGTGCCAGCAGCTTAGGCGGGGGAAACGATGAGCAGTTCTTC. Protein: CASSLGGGNDEQFF.